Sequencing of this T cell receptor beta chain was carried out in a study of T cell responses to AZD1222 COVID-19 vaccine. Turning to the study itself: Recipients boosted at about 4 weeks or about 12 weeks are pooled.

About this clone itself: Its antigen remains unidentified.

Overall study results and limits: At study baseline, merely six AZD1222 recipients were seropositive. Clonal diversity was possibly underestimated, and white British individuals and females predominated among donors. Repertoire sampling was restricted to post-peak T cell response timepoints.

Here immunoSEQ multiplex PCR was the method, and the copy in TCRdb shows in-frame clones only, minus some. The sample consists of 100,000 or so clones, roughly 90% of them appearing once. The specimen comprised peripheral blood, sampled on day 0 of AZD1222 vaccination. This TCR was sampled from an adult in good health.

CDR3 DNA: TGTGCCAGCAGCTTGGGACAGGGTGGAGGTCAAGAGACCCAGTACTTC. Protein: CASSLGQGGGQETQYF. The V and J genes are TRBV5-4 and TRBJ2-5, with 7 bases fitting TRBD1. The CDR3 is 16 residues long. Germline-derived CDR1 and CDR2 are SGHNT and YYREEE (reference sequence). J gave up 2 bases and V 0 bases, and 7 bases lay outside the gene matches. Supplemented by reference TRBV5-4 and TRBJ2-5, the full variable domain reads ETGVTQSPTHLIKTRGQQVTLRCSSQSGHNTVSWYQQALGQGPQFIFQYYREEENGRGNFPPRFSGLQFPNYSSELNVNALELDDSALYLCASSLGQGGGQETQYFGPGTRLLVL.